This TCR beta chain comes out of a study of glioma-infiltrating T cells after dendritic cell vaccination. Findings and limits, study-wide: Survival was not directly related to TCR clonality in these patients.

On this clone itself: Its antigen is undetermined.

Isocitrate dehydrogenase mutation was absent in all glioblastoma patients. TCRdb's table, derived via immunoSEQ multiplex PCR, lists solely in-frame clones and lacks some. The data hold fewer than 110,000 clones, with more than 80% observed a single time. The receptor was isolated from a human donor with glioblastoma. Sequences were derived from blood, sampled before dendritic cell vaccination.

This chain's CDR3 is CAISEPGTGSPRGYTF. Here the CDR3 DNA reads TGTGCCATCAGTGAGCCCGGGACAGGATCTCCAAGGGGCTACACCTTC. The chain employs TRBV10-3 and TRBJ1-2; 8 bases agree with TRBD1. Unmatched junction bases numbered 13, after V lost 2 bases and J lost 8 bases. CDR3 length equals 16 residues. Germline CDR1 reads ENHRY; CDR2 reads SYGVKD.